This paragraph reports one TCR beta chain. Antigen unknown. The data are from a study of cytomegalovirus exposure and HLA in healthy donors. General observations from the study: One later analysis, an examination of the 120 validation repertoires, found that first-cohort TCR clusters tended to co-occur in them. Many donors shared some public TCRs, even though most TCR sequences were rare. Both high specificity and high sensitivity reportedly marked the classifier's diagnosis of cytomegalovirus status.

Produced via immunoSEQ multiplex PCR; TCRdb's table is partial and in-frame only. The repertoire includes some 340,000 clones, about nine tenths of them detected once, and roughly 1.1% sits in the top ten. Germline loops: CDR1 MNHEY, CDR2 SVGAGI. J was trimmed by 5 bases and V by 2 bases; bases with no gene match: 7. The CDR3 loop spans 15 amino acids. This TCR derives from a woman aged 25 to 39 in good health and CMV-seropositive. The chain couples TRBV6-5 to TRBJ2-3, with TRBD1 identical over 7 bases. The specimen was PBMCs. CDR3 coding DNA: TGTGCCAGCAGTTACAGGCGGCCAGGGGGAGATACGCAGTATTTT. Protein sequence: CASSYRRPGGDTQYF.